Described below is a single T cell receptor (beta chain) sequence and its context. Its antigen remains unknown. This entry belongs to a study of OX40 agonist ivuxolimab in advanced cancers. Study background: As their treatment, patients were administered ivuxolimab, an agonistic anti-OX40 (CD134) antibody. It was permissible to have had prior anti-PD-1, anti-PD-L1 or anti-CTLA-4 therapy, and more than 30% had some. Whole-study results and caveats: Mean expanded clone counts were higher in CD8+ than CD4+ T cells. At 0.1 to 3.0 mg/kg and by week 6, clonal expansion occurred in CD4+ and CD8+ blood T cells.

Sequencing was performed with immunoSEQ multiplex PCR; in TCRdb, only in-frame clones are kept and a portion is missing. The table includes 65,000 to 95,000 clones, around 87% detected once. Germline CDR1 SQVTM, CDR2 ANQGSEA. With 2 bases removed from V and 0 bases from J, the gap between germline ends came to 10 bases. The CDR3 runs 14 residues. The input for sequencing was CD4+ or CD8+ T cells sorted from blood, taken in a trial of the OX40 agonist ivuxolimab. This TCR derives from an adult with an advanced solid tumor such as melanoma, head and neck, liver or kidney cancer. The chain carries TRBV29-1 and TRBJ1-1, with D tentatively TRBD1 (5 bases). The CDR3: CSVELGLMNTEAFF. DNA of the CDR3: TGCAGCGTTGAATTGGGGCTTATGAACACTGAAGCTTTCTTT.